A single sample is the source of the 21 T cell receptor beta chains below, sequenced in a study of T cells expressing NK-cell markers. TCRdb re-analyzed the 5' RACE reads; it lists each CDR3 protein once, without DNA. Found here are a few hundred thousand distinct CDR3 sequences; the top ten clones hold more than 1.4%. The sequencing input was blood T cells: a sorted CD56 or NKG2C T cell subset, CD4+ or CD8+ T cells, or bulk PBMC T cells (not recorded which). Receptors originate from a woman aged 45-65 years in good health.

V gene TRBV7-2 combines with J gene TRBJ1-2; there is no DNA to check the TCRdb D call of TRBD1. Germline V CDR1 and CDR2: SGHTA, FQGNSA. This CDR3 spans 16 amino acids. The CDR3 is CASSLYRAISNYGYTF. Based on the CDR3 plus reference TRBV7-2 and TRBJ1-2, the full variable domain is GAGVSQSPSNKVTEKGKDVELRCDPISGHTALYWYRQSLGQGLEFLIYFQGNSAPDKSGLPSDRFSAERTGGSVSTLTIQRTQQEDSAVYLCASSLYRAISNYGYTFGSGTRLTVV.

The V and J genes are TRBV18 and TRBJ2-5; TCRdb indicates TRBD2, and absent DNA this call remains unverified. Germline CDR1 KGHSH, CDR2 LQKENI. This CDR3 contains 16 residues. The CDR3 loop is CASSPLAGVGGETQYF.

The chain uses TRBV20-1 and TRBJ2-1; TCRdb's D call, TRBD2, is unchecked because there is no DNA. Germline CDR1 DFQATT, CDR2 SNEGSKA (reference sequence). This CDR3 is 14 amino acids long. The CDR3 protein is CSALSGRAVDEQFF.

The chain combines TRBV30 with TRBJ1-1; TCRdb indicates TRBD1, and absent DNA this call remains unverified. This CDR3 has 13 residues. Looked up from germline, CDR1 is GTSNPN and CDR2 is SVGIG (reference sequence). CDR3 amino acids: CAWSAPRGAEAFF.

The chain carries TRBV6-4 and TRBJ2-1; the TCRdb D gene call, TRBD1, has no DNA to confirm it. CDR3 length: 15 amino acids. CDR1 is MRHNA, CDR2 SNTAGT, per germline. The CDR3 sequence is CASSGRLGESGEQFF.

V gene TRBV25-1 combines with J gene TRBJ2-7; the D call from TCRdb, TRBD1, cannot be confirmed without DNA. The CDR3 length is 14 residues. CDR1 and CDR2 from the germline V gene are MGHDK and SYGVNS. This chain's CDR3 is CASSPGHVTYEQYF.

Here the CDR3 reads CSASGPGLGAFF. The V gene is TRBV20-1, the J gene TRBJ1-1; TCRdb lists TRBD1, though no DNA is available to test this call. Germline assignment: CDR1 DFQATT and CDR2 SNEGSKA (reference sequence). The CDR3 totals 12 residues.

The chain carries TRBV7-9 and TRBJ2-7; the D call from TCRdb, TRBD2, cannot be confirmed without DNA. This CDR3 region has 15 residues. The germline V gene has CDR1 SEHNR and CDR2 FQNEAQ (reference sequence). Here the CDR3 reads CASSGTSGDSYEQYF.

The rearrangement joins TRBV20-1 to TRBJ2-1; TCRdb's assignment of TRBD2 cannot be checked, as there is no DNA. The germline V gene has CDR1 DFQATT and CDR2 SNEGSKA (reference sequence). The CDR3 runs 14 residues. The CDR3: CSARARRRADEQFF.

This sequence joins TRBV29-1 and TRBJ2-1; TCRdb's D call, TRBD2, is unchecked because there is no DNA. The CDR3 spans 13 residues. Germline V lookup: CDR1 SQVTM, CDR2 ANQGSEA. CDR3 sequence: CSAYYGRGGEQFF.

The rearrangement links TRBV29-1 to TRBJ2-3. Germline assignment: CDR1 SQVTM and CDR2 ANQGSEA. This CDR3 has 11 residues. The chain's CDR3 is CSVEWASTQYF.

The V call is TRBV5-1, the J call TRBJ1-6; the D call of TRBD1 rests on TCRdb alone, since no DNA is present to check it. Germline V gene sequence: CDR1 SGHRS, CDR2 YFSETQ. The CDR3 sequence is 17 residues long. The CDR3 here is CASSLRGSGTLNSPLHF. Complete variable domain (other parts from reference TRBV5-1 and TRBJ1-6): KAGVTQTPRYLIKTRGQQVTLSCSPISGHRSVSWYQQTPGQGLQFLFEYFSETQRNKGNFPGRFSGRQFSNSRSEMNVSTLELGDSALYLCASSLRGSGTLNSPLHFGNGTRLTVT.

This chain connects TRBV6-1 to TRBJ2-5; lacking DNA, the TRBD1 call made by TCRdb goes unchecked. This CDR3 comprises 13 residues. Germline V gives CDR1 MNHNS, CDR2 SASEGT. CDR3 region: CASLGRDWGTQYF.

The chain has TRBV7-8 and TRBJ2-3; TCRdb calls TRBD2, which cannot be checked without DNA. The CDR3 totals 17 residues. CDR1 is SGHVS, CDR2 FQNEAQ, per germline. CDR3 sequence: CASSLYVRTSRTDTQYF. Filled out from reference TRBV7-8 and TRBJ2-3, the complete variable domain reads GAGVSQSPRYKVAKRGQDVALRCDPISGHVSLFWYQQALGQGPEFLTYFQNEAQLDKSGLPSDRFFAERPEGSVSTLKIQRTQQEDSAVYLCASSLYVRTSRTDTQYFGPGTRLTVL.

The chain uses TRBV6-4 and TRBJ2-2; without DNA, the TCRdb call of TRBD1 cannot be checked. From germline, CDR1 is MRHNA and CDR2 SNTAGT. There are 14 residues in the CDR3. CDR3 region: CASNPTGRTGELFF.

The chain recombines TRBV6-1 with TRBJ1-1; checking the TCRdb D call of TRBD1 is not possible without DNA. This CDR3 contains 13 residues. Looked up from germline, CDR1 is MNHNS and CDR2 is SASEGT. The CDR3 here is CASSVSGGMEAFF.

V usage is TRBV7-9 and J usage is TRBJ2-1; TCRdb indicates TRBD1, and absent DNA this call remains unverified. Germline V lookup: CDR1 SEHNR, CDR2 FQNEAQ (reference sequence). The CDR3 has 16 amino acids. The CDR3: CASSLSTPGQGNEQFF.

The genes are TRBV12-3 or TRBV12-4 and TRBJ1-2. This CDR3 contains 14 residues. This CDR3 is CASRPAGGPYGYTF.

This CDR3 reads CASSAGQGGLQETQYF. The rearrangement links TRBV12-3 or TRBV12-4 to TRBJ2-5; without DNA, the TCRdb call of TRBD1 cannot be checked. There are 16 residues in the CDR3.

The chain is built from TRBV5-1 and TRBJ1-1. Germline assignment: CDR1 SGHRS and CDR2 YFSETQ. The length of the CDR3 is 16 residues. The CDR3 loop is CASSLAQLSMNTEAFF. The variable domain in full, with the rest retrieved from reference TRBV5-1 and TRBJ1-1, is KAGVTQTPRYLIKTRGQQVTLSCSPISGHRSVSWYQQTPGQGLQFLFEYFSETQRNKGNFPGRFSGRQFSNSRSEMNVSTLELGDSALYLCASSLAQLSMNTEAFFGQGTRLTVV.

This chain joins TRBV20-1 and TRBJ2-4; TCRdb outputs TRBD1, but without DNA this stays unchecked. CDR3 length: 11 residues. Germline V gene data show CDR1 as DFQATT and CDR2 as SNEGSKA (reference sequence). CDR3 region: CSAKGGRIQYF.